This TCR beta chain is from a study of PD-1 blockade in classical Hodgkin lymphoma. Study results and limitations: Baseline diversity was lower in partial responders and progressors than complete responders. Causes of the repertoire differences remain undefined, possibly disease activity or prior therapy. CD4+ TCR diversity rose significantly by C4D1, and CD8+ TCR diversity did not.

Sequencing was performed with immunoSEQ multiplex PCR; in TCRdb, only in-frame clones are kept and a portion is missing. This sample has 49,000 or so clones; around three quarters occur once, and the top ten carry approximately 23%. Following autologous stem cell transplantation, relapse occurred in every patient, and exposure to brentuximab vedotin varied. Worth noting for this clone: Antigen: not known.

The CDR3 sequence is 13 residues long. The germline gives CDR1 SGHAT, CDR2 FQNNGV. V was pared by 2 bases and J by 3 bases, with 7 bases between. Sample: peripheral blood mononuclear cells (PBMCs), taken before the second cycle of nivolumab. The genes are TRBV11-2 and TRBJ1-1; D is unresolved. This clonotype was sampled from a human donor with classical Hodgkin lymphoma. The CDR3 here is CASSLHLYTEAFF. DNA for the CDR3: TGTGCCAGCAGCTTACATTTATACACTGAAGCTTTCTTT.